This TCR beta chain appears in the sequencing data of a study of blood T cell repertoires in COVID-19. Whole-study context: Researchers got acute and convalescent COVID-19 samples from the United States, Italy and Spain. Sources were T cells, B-cell-depleted T cells, or PBMCs; the material itself was cDNA or gDNA.

The CDR3 runs to 15 residues. Germline values: CDR1 SNHLY, CDR2 FYNNEI. The V end was cut by 6 bases, the J end by 5 bases, with 17 bases between. Residents of about two dozen US areas, aged roughly 18 to 90 years, made up the participants. Participants' reported clinical history set cohort assignment. TCRdb's table, derived via immunoSEQ multiplex PCR, lists solely in-frame clones and lacks some. Found here are about 190,000 clones, 65% to 85% of them singletons; the top ten hold roughly 3.2%. The TCR was taken from a woman aged 25 to 39 who had recovered from COVID-19. This chain joins TRBV2 and TRBJ1-5; a possible D gene is TRBD1 (5 bases). The source material was PBMCs or T cells enriched from blood (not recorded which). In DNA, the CDR3 is TGTGCCAGCAGGTCCGACCGGGACTCTTATCAGCCCCAGCATTTT. Translated, it gives CASRSDRDSYQPQHF.